These 27 T cell receptor beta chains were all obtained from the same sample, sequenced in a study of beta chain features in type 1 diabetes. The isolated RNA, all of it, was reverse transcribed, so expressed TCRB transcripts were what got sequenced. Repertoires were generated with immunoSEQ multiplex PCR, while TCRdb's copy carries only in-frame clones and drops some. The table includes roughly 610,000 clones, around a sixth detected once. The sample consisted of naive CD4+ T cells from blood. The receptors were gathered from a man aged 18 to 29 in good health.

A few counts support this clone. J is TRBJ1-5 and V is TRBV5-5; D perhaps matches TRBD1 (5 bases). Germline CDR1 and CDR2: SGHKS and YYEKEE (reference sequence). The CDR3 runs to 14 residues. Trimming removed 0 bases at V and 6 bases at J, with 10 bases between. DNA for the CDR3: TGTGCCAGCAGCTTGGGGCAGGGCCCTCAGCCCCAGCATTTT. Translated: CASSLGQGPQPQHF.

The genes are TRBV7-2 and TRBJ2-5; TRBD1 matches at 8 bases. V gave up 4 bases and J gave up 4 bases; unmatched junction bases: 8. The CDR3 consists of 15 residues. Germline V CDR1 and CDR2: SGHTA, FQGNSA. The CDR3 loop reads CASSSLRGQGETQYF. The CDR3 coding sequence is TGTGCCAGCAGCTCTCTCCGAGGACAGGGAGAGACCCAGTACTTC.

This chain uses TRBV5-6 with TRBJ2-7, with D unclear. The CDR3 is 12 amino acids. Germline lookup yields CDR1 SGHDT and CDR2 YYEEEE. V lost 3 bases to trimming and J lost 6 bases, with 10 bases between them. For the CDR3, the DNA is TGTGCCAGCAGCTCGCGGCCCAGCGAGCAGTACTTC. Its translation is CASSSRPSEQYF.

The CDR3: CAWSTDSTGELFF. The CDR3, as DNA: TGTGCCTGGAGTACCGACAGCACCGGGGAGCTGTTTTTT. The chain uses TRBV30 and TRBJ2-2; maybe TRBD1 (5 bases). V was shortened by 2 bases and J by 4 bases, with 8 bases between the two germline ends. The CDR3 is 13 amino acids. In germline, CDR1 is GTSNPN, CDR2 SVGIG (reference sequence).

This clone was recorded a few times. The rearrangement joins TRBV4-3 to TRBJ1-4; the D gene is possibly TRBD1 (6 bases). V was trimmed by 4 bases and J by 10 bases, leaving 22 bases between them. Germline CDR1 and CDR2: LGHNA and YSLEER. This CDR3 has 16 residues. The CDR3 DNA sequence: TGCGCCAGCAGCCGATCCCCTGTACAGGGTCTAGTAAAACTGTTTTTT. Protein: CASSRSPVQGLVKLFF.

The chain combines TRBV5-1 with TRBJ2-3; either TRBD1 or TRBD2 may fit D (5 bases each). The CDR3 contains 16 residues. Trimming pared 2 bases from V and 1 base from J, leaving 14 bases between. The germline V gene has CDR1 SGHRS and CDR2 YFSETQ. CDR3 sequence: CASSFGALGGTDTQYF. CDR3 DNA: TGCGCCAGCAGCTTCGGGGCCTTGGGTGGCACAGATACGCAGTATTTT.

Here the CDR3 reads CASSHANYGYTF. The CDR3 DNA reads TGCGCCAGCAGCCATGCAAACTATGGCTACACCTTC. This chain connects TRBV4-3 to TRBJ1-2; the D is unclear. The ends were cut back, 3 bases at V and 2 bases at J, with 4 bases in the middle. Germline CDR1 LGHNA, CDR2 YSLEER. The CDR3 has 12 residues.

V usage is TRBV7-6 and J usage is TRBJ2-7; D ambiguous. The germline CDR1 and CDR2 sequences are SGHVS and FNYEAQ. The CDR3 runs to 13 residues. Trimming took 4 bases from V and 7 from J, leaving 14 bases between them. The CDR3 region is CASSSVAWGEQYF. CDR3 sequence (DNA): TGTGCCAGCAGCTCAGTAGCTTGGGGTGAGCAGTACTTC.

This clone was seen a few times. This chain connects TRBV11-1 to TRBJ2-5; 9 bases line up with TRBD1. There are 13 residues in the CDR3. Germline CDR1 reads SGHAT; CDR2 reads FQDESV (reference sequence). The V gene end was trimmed by 5 bases and the J gene end by 2 bases; junction bases not matched to a gene: 0. The CDR3 spells CASSGTGQETQYF. CDR3 DNA sequence: TGTGCCAGCAGCGGGACAGGGCAAGAGACCCAGTACTTC.

The chain joins TRBV28 to TRBJ2-1; D is ambiguous. Germline V CDR1 and CDR2: MDHEN, SYDVKM. Trimming cost V 4 bases and J 6 bases, with 13 bases left between them. This CDR3 region has 14 residues. CDR3 protein: CASSSDTPRNEQFF. CDR3 bases: TGTGCCAGCAGTTCCGACACCCCTCGCAATGAGCAGTTCTTC.

The rearrangement uses TRBV5-1 and TRBJ2-5; 9 positions agree with TRBD2. Germline lookup yields CDR1 SGHRS and CDR2 YFSETQ. V lost 3 bases to trimming and J lost 3 bases; unmatched junction nucleotides: 3. The CDR3 spans 14 residues. CDR3 loop: CASSSTSGKETQYF. CDR3 nucleotide sequence: TGCGCCAGCAGCTCGACTAGCGGTAAAGAGACCCAGTACTTC.

This sequence joins TRBV7-2 and TRBJ1-1; the D is unclear. This CDR3 is 14 amino acids long. Germline CDR1 SGHTA, CDR2 FQGNSA. Between the trimmed V and J ends, which lost 0 bases and 5 bases, there was a span of 10 bases. In DNA, the CDR3 is TGTGCCAGCAGCTTAGCGCTCAGAAGGACTGAAGCTTTCTTT. It translates to CASSLALRRTEAFF.

The V call is TRBV7-3, the J call TRBJ1-1; weak D call: TRBD1 (5 bases). Per the germline V gene, CDR1 is SGHTA and CDR2 is FQGTGA. The CDR3 has 16 residues. V dropped 1 base and J dropped 4 bases, with 16 bases sitting between them. The chain's CDR3 is CASSLRSPGFPTEAFF. CDR3 coding DNA: TGTGCCAGCAGCTTAAGGTCCCCAGGGTTCCCCACTGAAGCTTTCTTT. Based on the CDR3 plus reference TRBV7-3 and TRBJ1-1, the full variable domain is GAGVSQTPSNKVTEKGKYVELRCDPISGHTALYWYRQSLGQGPEFLIYFQGTGAADDSGLPNDRFFAVRPEGSVSTLKIQRTERGDSAVYLCASSLRSPGFPTEAFFGQGTRLTVV.

A few counts support this clone. V and J are TRBV2 and TRBJ2-5, with 10 bases matching TRBD2. The J segment lost 4 bases and the V segment lost 7 bases, leaving 6 bases of the junction unmatched. This CDR3 is 14 amino acids long. Germline V gene data show CDR1 as SNHLY and CDR2 as FYNNEI. The CDR3 loop reads CASNSGGQRETQYF. The CDR3 coding sequence is TGTGCCAGCAATAGCGGGGGGCAGAGAGAGACCCAGTACTTC.

The rearrangement joins TRBV10-3 to TRBJ2-2; D not certain. Trimming removed 6 bases at V and 3 bases at J, with 14 bases between. The CDR3 is 15 amino acids. Looked up from germline, CDR1 is ENHRY and CDR2 is SYGVKD. For the CDR3, the DNA is TGTGCCATCAGCCAGTTGACATCGTACACCGGGGAGCTGTTTTTT. The encoded protein is CAISQLTSYTGELFF.

This clone was counted between two and nine times. The chain joins TRBV29-1 to TRBJ1-1; TRBD1 aligns across 10 bases. With V trimmed by 7 bases and J by 5 bases, 4 bases remained unmatched. The CDR3 is made up of 12 amino acids. Per the germline V gene, CDR1 is SQVTM and CDR2 is ANQGSEA. The CDR3 DNA reads as TGCAGCGGGGACAGGGGAAAGACTGAAGCTTTCTTT. The encoded protein is CSGDRGKTEAFF. Filled out from reference TRBV29-1 and TRBJ1-1, the complete variable domain reads SAVISQKPSRDICQRGTSLTIQCQVDSQVTMMFWYRQQPGQSLTLIATANQGSEATYESGFVIDKFPISRPNLTFSTLTVSNMSPEDSSIYLCSGDRGKTEAFFGQGTRLTVV.

This clone has just a few counts. V gene TRBV7-9 combines with J gene TRBJ2-2; D possibly corresponds to TRBD1 (5 bases). This CDR3 is 16 amino acids long. The V end lost 3 bases, the J end lost 5 bases, and 16 bases lay between the germline ends. The V gene's germline CDR1 is SEHNR and CDR2 FQNEAQ (reference sequence). CDR3 region: CASSFRGRVWTGELFF. The CDR3 DNA is TGTGCCAGCAGCTTCCGAGGCAGGGTGTGGACCGGGGAGCTGTTTTTT.

This clone was seen a few times. The chain recombines TRBV6-5 with TRBJ1-2; weak D call: TRBD1 (6 bases). CDR1 MNHEY and CDR2 SVGAGI come from the germline V gene. This CDR3 is 14 amino acids long. Trimming removed 2 bases from V and 2 bases from J, with 9 bases in between. CDR3 DNA: TGTGCCAGCAGTTACGGGGGGCTAAACTATGGCTACACCTTC. As protein: CASSYGGLNYGYTF.

This clone was seen a few times. The same CDR3 is also encoded by other DNA sequences in this sample. The chain is built from TRBV28 and TRBJ2-7, with 8 bases identical to TRBD1. With 8 bases clipped from V and 4 bases from J, the junction kept 1 base outside the gene matches. The CDR3 consists of 11 residues. Germline values: CDR1 MDHEN, CDR2 SYDVKM. In DNA form, the CDR3 reads TGTGCCAGCGGACAGGGTTACGAGCAGTACTTC. The encoded protein is CASGQGYEQYF.

The J gene is TRBJ2-3, the V gene TRBV7-9; D gene unclear. Trimming pared 3 bases from V and 3 bases from J, leaving 4 bases between. The V gene's germline CDR1 is SEHNR and CDR2 FQNEAQ (reference sequence). The CDR3 extends over 12 amino acids. The CDR3 loop reads CASSFETDTQYF. DNA of the CDR3: TGTGCCAGCAGCTTTGAGACAGATACGCAGTATTTT.

The gene calls are TRBV5-4 and TRBJ2-5; D may correspond to TRBD1 or TRBD2 (6 bases each). V lost 1 base, J lost 5 bases, and 18 bases lay in between. The CDR3 is 16 residues long. Per the germline V gene, CDR1 is SGHNT and CDR2 is YYREEE (reference sequence). The CDR3 nucleotides are TGTGCCAGCAGCTTGTTCACAGGAGGGGGTCGGGAGACCCAGTACTTC. Encoded protein: CASSLFTGGGRETQYF.

This clone has a handful of counts. The V gene is TRBV7-9, the J gene TRBJ1-2; 10 bases agree with TRBD1. Trimming at V came to 6 bases and at J to 7 bases, leaving 5 bases not matched to a gene. Germline V lookup: CDR1 SEHNR, CDR2 FQNEAQ (reference sequence). CDR3 length: 13 amino acids. CDR3 region: CASSGQGDAGYTF. As DNA, the CDR3 is TGTGCCAGCAGTGGACAGGGGGATGCTGGCTACACCTTC.

The CDR3 here is CASSQLVGRSTDAYEQYF. CDR3 DNA sequence: TGCGCCAGCAGTCAATTGGTAGGGCGGTCCACCGACGCCTACGAGCAGTACTTC. The chain carries TRBV23-1 and TRBJ2-7; D unresolved. TRBV23-1 has ORF status, its function being uncertain. CDR3 size: 18 residues. V was clipped by 1 base and J by 2 bases, with 21 bases between them.

The gene calls are TRBV5-6 and TRBJ2-7; a possible D gene is TRBD1 (5 bases). V dropped 3 bases and J dropped 4 bases, with 8 bases sitting between them. This CDR3 region has 12 residues. The germline V gene encodes CDR1 SGHDT and CDR2 YYEEEE. The CDR3 loop reads CASSSRVYEQYF. The CDR3 DNA follows: TGTGCCAGCAGCTCCAGGGTTTACGAGCAGTACTTC.

This chain uses TRBV15 with TRBJ1-5; D perhaps matches TRBD1 (6 bases). Trimming took 5 bases from V and 4 from J, leaving 21 bases between them. The CDR3 consists of 17 residues. The germline gives CDR1 LNHNV, CDR2 YYDKDF (reference sequence). CDR3 sequence: CATSGRQASLGNQPQHF. In nucleotides, the CDR3 is TGTGCCACCAGCGGAAGACAGGCATCTTTGGGTAATCAGCCCCAGCATTTT. Full variable domain (rest looked up from reference TRBV15 and TRBJ1-5): DAMVIQNPRYQVTQFGKPVTLSCSQTLNHNVMYWYQQKSSQAPKLLFHYYDKDFNNEADTPDNFQSRRPNTSFCFLDIRSPGLGDTAMYLCATSGRQASLGNQPQHFGDGTRLSIL.

This clone has more than one count but fewer than ten. The chain couples TRBV18 to TRBJ1-2; the D gene is possibly TRBD1 (5 bases). There are 14 residues in the CDR3. V lost 3 bases and J lost 4, with 12 bases in between. Germline V gene lookup returns CDR1 KGHSH and CDR2 LQKENI. CDR3 loop: CASSPDGGGYGYTF. The CDR3 DNA is TGTGCCAGCTCACCCGACGGGGGAGGCTATGGCTACACCTTC.

This clone came up a few times. The chain's CDR3 is CASRGRTGPEAFF. The CDR3 DNA sequence: TGTGCCAGCAGAGGTCGGACGGGGCCTGAAGCTTTCTTT. The chain links TRBV27 to TRBJ1-1, with D perhaps TRBD1 (5 bases). CDR3 length: 13 residues. Deletions cut 6 bases from V and 6 bases from J, with 14 bases between. Germline lookup yields CDR1 MNHEY and CDR2 SMNVEV (reference sequence).